The clone carrying this TCR beta chain occurred a few times. This sample was taken from a study of blood T cell repertoires in COVID-19. Study at large: Italy, Spain and the United States were the sources of the convalescent and acute COVID-19 samples. The analysed material was cDNA or gDNA that came from T cells, B-cell-depleted T cells, or PBMCs.

In germline, CDR1 is LGHDT, CDR2 YNNKEL (reference sequence). This CDR3 contains 13 residues. V was shortened by 6 bases and J by 0 bases, with 8 bases between the two germline ends. As handled by the study authors: Amplification of reference gene primers provided the estimated nucleated cell counts. Assay used: immunoSEQ multiplex PCR; TCRdb lists only in-frame clones, some missing. That table is the source of V, J and clone size, and D and trimming were worked out from the DNA. The sample carries a few hundred thousand clones, just under 85% recorded once. V and J are TRBV3-1 (or the pseudogene TRBV3-2) and TRBJ1-1; D is uncertain. This TCR was sampled from a woman between 45 and 60 years old with active or convalescent COVID-19. Sequencing was performed on peripheral blood. The CDR3 region has the DNA TGTGCCAGCAGGGCTAGCATGAACACTGAAGCTTTCTTT. Encoded protein: CASRASMNTEAFF.